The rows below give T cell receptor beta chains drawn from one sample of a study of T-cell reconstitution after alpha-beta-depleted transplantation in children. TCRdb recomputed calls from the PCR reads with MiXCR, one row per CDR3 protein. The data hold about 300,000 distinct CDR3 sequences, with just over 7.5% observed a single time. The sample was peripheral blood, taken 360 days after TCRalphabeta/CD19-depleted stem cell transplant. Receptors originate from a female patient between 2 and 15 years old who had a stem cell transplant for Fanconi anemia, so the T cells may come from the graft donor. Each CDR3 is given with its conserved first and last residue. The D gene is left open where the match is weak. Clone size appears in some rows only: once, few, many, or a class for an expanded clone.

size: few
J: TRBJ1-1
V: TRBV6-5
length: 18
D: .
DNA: TGTGCCAGCAGGGGAACCAGACTCGGTCTAAACCTCAACACTGAAGCTTTCTTT
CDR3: CASRGTRLGLNLNTEAFF

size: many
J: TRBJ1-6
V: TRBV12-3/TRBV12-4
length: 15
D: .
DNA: TGTGCCAGCAGTTTATCTTGGCAGTATAATTCACCCCTCCACTTT
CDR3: CASSLSWQYNSPLHF

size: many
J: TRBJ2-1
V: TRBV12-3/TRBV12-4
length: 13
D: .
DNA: TGTGCCAGCAGCAACCCACCGAACAATGAGCAGTTCTTC
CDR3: CASSNPPNNEQFF

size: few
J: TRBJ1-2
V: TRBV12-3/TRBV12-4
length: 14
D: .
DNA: TGTGCCAGCAGTTTCGCATGGCTGGGATATGGCTACACCTTC
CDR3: CASSFAWLGYGYTF

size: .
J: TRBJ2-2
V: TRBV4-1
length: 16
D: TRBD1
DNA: TGCGCCAGCAGCCAAGAGCCAGGGGGCGTTTCCGGGGAGCTGTTTTTT
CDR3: CASSQEPGGVSGELFF

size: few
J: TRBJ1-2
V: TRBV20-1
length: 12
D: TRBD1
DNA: TGCAGTGCTAGGGACAGGGGGTATGGCTACACCTTC
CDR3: CSARDRGYGYTF

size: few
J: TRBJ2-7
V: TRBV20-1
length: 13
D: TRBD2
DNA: TGCAGTGCCCATCTAGCGGGAGGAGTCGAGCAGTACTTC
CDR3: CSAHLAGGVEQYF

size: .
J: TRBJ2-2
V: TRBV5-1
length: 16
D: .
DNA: TGCGCCAGCAGCTTGACCTACGGGGGCGGCACCGGGGAGCTGTTTTTT
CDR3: CASSLTYGGGTGELFF

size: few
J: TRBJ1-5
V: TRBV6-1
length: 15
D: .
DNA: TGTGCCAGCAGTAGCTTGGCAGGGGCCAATCAGCCCCAGCATTTT
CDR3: CASSSLAGANQPQHF

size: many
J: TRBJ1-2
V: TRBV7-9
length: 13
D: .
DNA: TGTGCCAGCAGCTTAATACAGTACTATGGCTACACCTTC
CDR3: CASSLIQYYGYTF

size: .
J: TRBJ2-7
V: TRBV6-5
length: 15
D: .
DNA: TGTGCCAGCAGTTACTCGGTTGCCAGCATCTACGAGCAGTACTTC
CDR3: CASSYSVASIYEQYF

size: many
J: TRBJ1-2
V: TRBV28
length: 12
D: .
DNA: TGTGCCAGCAGTCCTCAAGTGGGCGGCTACACCTTC
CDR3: CASSPQVGGYTF

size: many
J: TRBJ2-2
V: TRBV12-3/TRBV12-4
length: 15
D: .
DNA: TGTGCCAGCAGCGGTGGGAACCCTAACACCGGGGAGCTGTTTTTT
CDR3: CASSGGNPNTGELFF

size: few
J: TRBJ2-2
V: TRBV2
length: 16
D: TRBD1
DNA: TGTGCCAGCTGTGAACAGGGGGCGCTGATTTCCGGGGAGCTGTTTTTT
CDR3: CASCEQGALISGELFF

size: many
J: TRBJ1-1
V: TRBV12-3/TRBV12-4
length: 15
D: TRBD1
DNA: TGTGCCAGCAGGAACAGGGGGCGAAGGAACACTGAAGCTTTCTTT
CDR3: CASRNRGRRNTEAFF

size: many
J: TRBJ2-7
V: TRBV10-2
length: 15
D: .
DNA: TGCGCCACCAGAGAAAGGTCAGGGTTGTCCTACGAGCAGTACTTC
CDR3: CATRERSGLSYEQYF

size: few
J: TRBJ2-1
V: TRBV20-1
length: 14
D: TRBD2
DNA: TGCAGTGCTAGTGGGCCTATACTAGCGGGGGATCTGTTCTTC
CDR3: CSASGPILAGDLFF

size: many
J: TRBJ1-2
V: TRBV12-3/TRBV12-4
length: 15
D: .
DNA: TGTGCCAGCAGTTTAGGGCCGGTCAATTCCTGGGGCTACACCTTC
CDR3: CASSLGPVNSWGYTF

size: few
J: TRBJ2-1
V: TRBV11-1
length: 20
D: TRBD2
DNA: TGTGCCAGCAGCTTTAGACCAAGGGGACTAGCGGGAATTTCTTACAATGAGCAGTTCTTC
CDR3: CASSFRPRGLAGISYNEQFF

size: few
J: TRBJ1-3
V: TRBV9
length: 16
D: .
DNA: TGTGCCAGCAGCGTACGTGCAGCGACCTCTGGAAACACCATATATTTT
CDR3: CASSVRAATSGNTIYF

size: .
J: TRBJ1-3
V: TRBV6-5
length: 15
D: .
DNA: TGTGCCAGCAGTTACTCGCCAGGGCTCAAAAACACCATATATTTT
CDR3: CASSYSPGLKNTIYF

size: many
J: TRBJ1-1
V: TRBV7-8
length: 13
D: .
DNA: TGTGCCACCCGACAGGATCTGAACACTGAAGCTTTCTTT
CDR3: CATRQDLNTEAFF

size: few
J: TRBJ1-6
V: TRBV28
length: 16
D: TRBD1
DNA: TGTGCCAGCAGTATCGCAGGGGGCGCGGGGAATTCACCCCTCCACTTT
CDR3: CASSIAGGAGNSPLHF

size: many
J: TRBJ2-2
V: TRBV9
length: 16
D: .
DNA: TGTGCCAGCAGCTTAAGGGTGTTGGTCGTCGACGGGGAGCTGTTTTTT
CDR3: CASSLRVLVVDGELFF

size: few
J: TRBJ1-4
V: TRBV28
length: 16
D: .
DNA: TGTGCCAGCAGTTTCTGGATGTCAGAAACTAATGAAAAACTGTTTTTT
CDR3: CASSFWMSETNEKLFF

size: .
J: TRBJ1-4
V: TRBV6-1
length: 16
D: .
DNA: TGTGCCAGCAGTGTAGTCAGGTCGCGGGTGGGAGAAAAACTGTTTTTT
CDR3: CASSVVRSRVGEKLFF

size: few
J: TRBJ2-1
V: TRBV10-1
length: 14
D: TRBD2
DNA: TGCGCCGCGTTAGCGGGACCTCGGGGTCGCGAGCAGTTCTTC
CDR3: CAALAGPRGREQFF

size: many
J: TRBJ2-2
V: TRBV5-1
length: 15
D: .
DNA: TGCGCCAGCAGCTTGGGCTACTCGAACACCGGGGAGCTGTTTTTT
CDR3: CASSLGYSNTGELFF

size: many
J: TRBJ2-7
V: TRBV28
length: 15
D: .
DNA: TGTGCCAGCAGTTCTCCCCTACAGTGGTCCGTCGAGCAGTACTTC
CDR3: CASSSPLQWSVEQYF

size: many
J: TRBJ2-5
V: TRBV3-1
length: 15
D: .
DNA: TGTGCCAGCAGCCATAATCGGGATTGGCAAGAGACCCAGTACTTC
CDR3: CASSHNRDWQETQYF

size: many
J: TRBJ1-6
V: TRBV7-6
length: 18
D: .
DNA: TGTGCCAGCAGCCCTTTTGGGCGCGCCGCAGTAAATAATTCACCCCTCCACTTT
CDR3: CASSPFGRAAVNNSPLHF

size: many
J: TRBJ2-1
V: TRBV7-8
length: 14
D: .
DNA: TGTGCCAGCAGCTTAGCGGGGACCTACAATGAGCAGTTCTTC
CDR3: CASSLAGTYNEQFF

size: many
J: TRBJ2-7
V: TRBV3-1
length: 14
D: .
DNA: TGTGCCAGCAGCCCCGGGACTCTCTCCTACGAGCAGTACTTC
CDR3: CASSPGTLSYEQYF

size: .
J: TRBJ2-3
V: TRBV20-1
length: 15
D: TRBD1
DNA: TGCAGTGCTCGCATTACAGGGACAGGGACAGATACGCAGTATTTT
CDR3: CSARITGTGTDTQYF

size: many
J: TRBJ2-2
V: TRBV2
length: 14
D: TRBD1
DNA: TGTGCCAGCAGTGCAGACAGGGGGAACGGGGAGCTGTTTTTT
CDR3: CASSADRGNGELFF

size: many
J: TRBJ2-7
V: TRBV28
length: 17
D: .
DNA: TGTGCCAGCAGTTCCCTATCCGCTACTCCTGCTTCCTACGAGCAGTACTTC
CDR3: CASSSLSATPASYEQYF

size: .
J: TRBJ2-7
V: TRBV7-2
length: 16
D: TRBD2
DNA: TGTGCCAGCAGCTTAGATGGCGGGGGGACTACTTACGAGCAGTACTTC
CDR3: CASSLDGGGTTYEQYF

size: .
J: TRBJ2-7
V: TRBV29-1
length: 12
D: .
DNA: TGCAGCGTAACTAGTCTGGGCTACGAGCAGTACTTC
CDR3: CSVTSLGYEQYF

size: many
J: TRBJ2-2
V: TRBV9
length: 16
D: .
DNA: TGTGCCAGCAGCCCGAGACGCGGGTTGAACACCGGGGAGCTGTTTTTT
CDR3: CASSPRRGLNTGELFF

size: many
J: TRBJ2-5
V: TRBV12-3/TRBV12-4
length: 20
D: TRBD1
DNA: TGTGCCAGCAGTTACGGTAGCCCCGGGACAGGGGACCCCGTACAAGAGACCCAGTACTTC
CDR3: CASSYGSPGTGDPVQETQYF

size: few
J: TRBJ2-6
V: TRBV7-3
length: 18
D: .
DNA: TGTGCCAGCAGCCTGACACCATTGCAGAGCTCTGGGGCCAACGTCCTGACTTTC
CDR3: CASSLTPLQSSGANVLTF

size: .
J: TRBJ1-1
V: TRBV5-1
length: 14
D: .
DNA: TGCGCCAGCAGCCCCAGGGTAGGTGGCACTGAAGCTTTCTTT
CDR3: CASSPRVGGTEAFF

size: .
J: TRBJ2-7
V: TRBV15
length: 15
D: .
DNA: TGTGCCACCAGCATCGAGGGGGGGAGCTCCTACGAGCAGTACTTC
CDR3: CATSIEGGSSYEQYF

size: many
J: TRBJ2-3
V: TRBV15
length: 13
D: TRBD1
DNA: TGTGCCACCAGGACAGGGTACCCAGATACGCAGTATTTT
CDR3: CATRTGYPDTQYF

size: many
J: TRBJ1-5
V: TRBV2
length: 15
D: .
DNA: TGTGCCAGCAGTGACGGGACTCTAAGCAATCAGCCCCAGCATTTT
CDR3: CASSDGTLSNQPQHF

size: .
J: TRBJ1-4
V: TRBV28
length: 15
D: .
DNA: TGTGCCAGCAGTTTAACCACGCCAACTAATGAAAAACTGTTTTTT
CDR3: CASSLTTPTNEKLFF

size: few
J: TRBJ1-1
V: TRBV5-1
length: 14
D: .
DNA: TGCGCCAGCAGCCCCTTAAGAGGGAACACTGAAGCTTTCTTT
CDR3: CASSPLRGNTEAFF